This T cell receptor beta chain was recovered during a study of CD8 T cells in Susac syndrome. Whole-study findings and limits: CD4+ T cell repertoires in Susac syndrome exhibited no evidence of clonal expansion. The study conceded that its TCR sequencing and HLA analysis involved relatively few individuals.

Of note for this clonotype: The antigen is not known.

A quantity of roughly 0.5 to 1 ug RNA underwent reverse transcription using random hexamers. TCR beta CDR3 was amplified by immunoSEQ multiplex PCR. This amplification extended across 54 Vbeta and 13 Jbeta segments. TCRdb passed the immunoSEQ multiplex PCR reads through MiXCR, listing each CDR3 protein once. The sample carries tens of thousands of distinct CDR3 sequences, 85% to 95% recorded once. Sequencing targeted TCR beta in blood CD8+ and CD4+ T cells. The germline gives CDR1 SGDLS, CDR2 YYNGEE. V lost 4 bases, J lost 6 bases, and 11 bases stayed unmatched. There are 15 residues in the CDR3. This TCR was sampled from a human donor with Susac syndrome. Sequenced input: CD4+ T cells from PBMCs. This rearrangement joins TRBV9 to TRBJ2-7; 9 nucleotides line up with TRBD1. CDR3 in DNA: TGTGCCAGCAGCCCCAGGCCGGGACAGGGAACCGAGCAGTACTTC. Its translation: CASSPRPGQGTEQYF.